The present entry profiles one T cell receptor beta chain with its context. Its specific antigen is unknown. No base quality information exists; no much larger clone differs at one position. These data come from a study of beta chain features in type 1 diabetes (dated by TCRdb to the late 2010s). In the study overall: Mean age, gender distribution, total cell number and subset yield were not different between patients and healthy donors. In the study, recently diagnosed type 1 diabetes patients and matched healthy donors were compared on the TCRB repertoires of their sorted circulating CD4+ T cell subsets. Whereas all 30 or so donors provided naive and central memory subsets, regulatory and stem cell-like memory subsets were isolated from just 8 patients and roughly 8 healthy donors. A total of 107,917,701 sorted cells were examined across all samples, and the number of cells per subset was strongly correlated with RNA yield.

Broad study findings and their caveats: Because cDNA was sequenced instead of genomic DNA, highly expressing activated cells could be over-represented, though the groups showed no difference in activation or CD3 levels. PCR may preferentially amplify shorter templates, but because patient and control samples were amplified and corrected together, any resulting skew would affect both groups equally. Because small numbers of individuals were included in the HLA sub-analyses, any influence of HLA type on TCRB rearrangement was left unresolved. Naive, central memory and regulatory TCRB repertoires appeared to be more alike among patients than among healthy donors. A moderate but significant shortening of TCRB CDR3 length was observed in type 1 diabetes patients in all four CD4+ subsets. At VDJ recombination sites, patients with type 1 diabetes made fewer insertions and deleted more nucleotides, a pattern implying thymic rearrangement abnormalities.

The entire isolated RNA was reverse transcribed using the High Capacity cDNA Reverse Transcription Kit, and thus expressed TCRB transcripts were sequenced. Naive, central memory and regulatory T cell samples underwent deep immunoSEQ sequencing, averaging about 3.57 million total reads per sample. Sorted cells were lysed in RLT buffer and RNA was extracted with DNase-treated RNeasy Micro or Mini kits, depending on cell number. Each cell subset was processed separately to prevent cross-contamination, with patient and healthy donor samples processed together. The immunoSEQ multiplex PCR was used to amplify TCRB sequences from cDNA, yielding 87-bp fragments that span the CDR3 region. Amplicons were sequenced on the Illumina HiSeq platform. On the study's bioinformatics: Synthetic template baselines were used to correct PCR bias computationally, reads within Hamming distance 2 were collapsed together, and singletons that could not be merged were discarded. Reads were aligned against IMGT to assign V, D and J genes, CDR3 length and insertions or deletions at six rearrangement sites. Clonotype counts were normalized to sorted cell number within each subset before computing true diversity and Gini coefficients with the tcR R package. The overlap coefficient, calculated on TCRB nucleotide sequences, was used to measure repertoire sharing. As a proxy for the pre-selection repertoire, out-of-frame TCRB sequences from naive cells were analyzed. Held by TCRdb, this immuneACCESS table contains in-frame sequences only and omits some clones. Under half of the omission traces to an unresolved V gene where checked; the cause of the rest is unknown. V, J and clone size are those of that table, while D and trimming were read from the DNA. The sample data list 160,000 or so clones, and almost 65% of these were observed just once. Around 0.08% of the sample is held by the ten biggest clonotypes.

Spanning cysteine to phenylalanine, the CDR3 consists of 13 amino acids. Only the CDR3 region is kept as DNA, spanning 39 bases read in frame from base 1. The germline V gene specifies SQVTM as CDR1 and ANQGSEA as CDR2. At the junction V is shortened by 7 bases and J by 4 bases, with 16 bases in between. From each donor, a single peripheral blood sample of approximately 0.11 L on average was drawn into heparinised tubes. A BD FACSAria II was used to sort naive, central memory, regulatory and stem cell-like memory CD4+ T cells with a panel that included CD45RO, CCR7, CD25, CD127, CD95 and CD27. A purity above 95% was achieved for all sorted populations. PBMCs were separated immediately by Lymphoprep density gradient centrifugation and were stained directly, without being cultured. To minimize batch effects, samples were stained and sorted in pairs, one healthy donor with one patient per experiment.

The clonotype originates from a man aged 25 to 40 with type 1 diabetes. The chain is made from TRBV29-1 and TRBJ1-1; the D region possibly corresponds to TRBD1 (6 bases align). The sequencing input was naive CD4+ T cells from blood. In the paper's terms, the cell subset or site label means: true naive CD4+ T cells. The base sequence is TGCAGCGCTTCTACAGGGATCGCCACTGAAGCTTTCTTT. Translated, it reads CSASTGIATEAFF.